Sequencing of this T cell receptor beta chain was carried out in a study of T cell changes during pregnancy in multiple sclerosis. The CDR3 has 14 residues. The trim removed 4 bases at V and 3 bases at J, leaving 3 bases unmatched. The germline V gene encodes CDR1 SGHNT and CDR2 YYREEE (reference sequence). Repertoires were generated with immunoSEQ multiplex PCR, while TCRdb's copy carries only in-frame clones and drops some. The table lists roughly 53,000 clones, roughly 92% of them singletons. The chain is built from TRBV5-4 and TRBJ2-7; TRBD1 matches 11 bases. Sequenced here: CD4+ T cells from peripheral blood mononuclear cells, sampled in the third trimester of pregnancy. The TCR comes from a female donor with multiple sclerosis, enrolled in a pregnancy study. The CDR3 sequence is CASSRTGGNYEQYF. The CDR3 bases are TGTGCCAGCAGCCGGACAGGGGGCAACTACGAGCAGTACTTC. Full variable domain (missing parts from reference TRBV5-4 and TRBJ2-7): ETGVTQSPTHLIKTRGQQVTLRCSSQSGHNTVSWYQQALGQGPQFIFQYYREEENGRGNFPPRFSGLQFPNYSSELNVNALELDDSALYLCASSRTGGNYEQYFGPGTRLTVT.